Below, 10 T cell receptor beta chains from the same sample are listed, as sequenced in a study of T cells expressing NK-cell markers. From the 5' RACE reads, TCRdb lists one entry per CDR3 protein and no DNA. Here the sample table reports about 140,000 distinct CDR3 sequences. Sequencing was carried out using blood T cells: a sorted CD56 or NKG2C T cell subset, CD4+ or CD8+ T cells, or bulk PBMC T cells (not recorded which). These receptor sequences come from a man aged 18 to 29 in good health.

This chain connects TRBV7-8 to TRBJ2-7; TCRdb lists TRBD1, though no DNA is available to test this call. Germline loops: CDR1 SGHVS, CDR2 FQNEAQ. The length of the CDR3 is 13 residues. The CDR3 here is CASSQATGREQYF.

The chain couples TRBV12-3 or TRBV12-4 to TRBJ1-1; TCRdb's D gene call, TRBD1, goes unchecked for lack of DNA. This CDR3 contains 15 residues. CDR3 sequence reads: CASSFLLDRASEAFF.

CDR3 amino acids: CASILPGGSNEQFF. The chain is built from TRBV25-1 and TRBJ2-1; TCRdb proposes TRBD1, but this gene call is untestable without DNA. This CDR3 has 14 amino acids. Germline assignment: CDR1 MGHDK and CDR2 SYGVNS.

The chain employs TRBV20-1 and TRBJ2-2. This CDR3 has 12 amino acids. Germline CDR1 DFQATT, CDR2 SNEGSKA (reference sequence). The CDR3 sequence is CSAWTNTGELFF.

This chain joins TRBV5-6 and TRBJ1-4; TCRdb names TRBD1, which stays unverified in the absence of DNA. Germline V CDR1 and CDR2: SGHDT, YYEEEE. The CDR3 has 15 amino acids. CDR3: CASSSAGTENEKLFF.

The CDR3 reads CASSPAAEQFF. The chain couples TRBV18 to TRBJ2-1. The CDR3 is made up of 11 amino acids. CDR1 KGHSH and CDR2 LQKENI come from the germline V gene. The whole variable domain, remainder taken from reference TRBV18 and TRBJ2-1, is NAGVMQNPRHLVRRRGQEARLRCSPMKGHSHVYWYRQLPEEGLKFMVYLQKENIIDESGMPKERFSAEFPKEGPSILRIQQVVRGDSAAYFCASSPAAEQFFGPGTRLTVL.

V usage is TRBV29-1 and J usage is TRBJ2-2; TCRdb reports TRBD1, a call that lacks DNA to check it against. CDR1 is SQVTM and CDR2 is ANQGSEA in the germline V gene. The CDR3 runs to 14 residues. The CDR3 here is CSADGTGGSGELFF.

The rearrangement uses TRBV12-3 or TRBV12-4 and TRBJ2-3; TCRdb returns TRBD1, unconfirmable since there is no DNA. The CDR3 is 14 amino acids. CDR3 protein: CASSGTGAEDTQYF.

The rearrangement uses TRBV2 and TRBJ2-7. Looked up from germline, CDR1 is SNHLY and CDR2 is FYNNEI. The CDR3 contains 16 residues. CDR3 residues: CASSAHQSGSSYEQYF.

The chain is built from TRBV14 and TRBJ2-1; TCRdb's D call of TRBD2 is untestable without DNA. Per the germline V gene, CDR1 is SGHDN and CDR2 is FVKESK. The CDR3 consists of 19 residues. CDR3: CASSPGVLAGVKSYNEQFF.